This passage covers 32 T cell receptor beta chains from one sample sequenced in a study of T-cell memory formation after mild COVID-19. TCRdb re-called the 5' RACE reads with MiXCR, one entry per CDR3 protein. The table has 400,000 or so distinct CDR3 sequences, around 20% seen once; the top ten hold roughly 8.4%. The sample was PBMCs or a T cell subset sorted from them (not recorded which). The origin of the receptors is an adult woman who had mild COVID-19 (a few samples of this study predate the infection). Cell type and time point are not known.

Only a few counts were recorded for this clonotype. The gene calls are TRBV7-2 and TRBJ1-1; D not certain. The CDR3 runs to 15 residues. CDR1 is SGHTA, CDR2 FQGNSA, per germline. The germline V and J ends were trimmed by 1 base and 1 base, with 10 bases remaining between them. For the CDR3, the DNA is TGTGCCAGCAGCTTAGACGGTCGGGAGAACACTGAAGCTTTCTTT. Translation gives CASSLDGRENTEAFF.

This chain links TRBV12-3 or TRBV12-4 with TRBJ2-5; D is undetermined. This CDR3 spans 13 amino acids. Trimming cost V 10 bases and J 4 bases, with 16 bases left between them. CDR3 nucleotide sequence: TGTGCCATCCGAGCAGGATCGGCAGAGACCCAGTACTTC. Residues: CAIRAGSAETQYF.

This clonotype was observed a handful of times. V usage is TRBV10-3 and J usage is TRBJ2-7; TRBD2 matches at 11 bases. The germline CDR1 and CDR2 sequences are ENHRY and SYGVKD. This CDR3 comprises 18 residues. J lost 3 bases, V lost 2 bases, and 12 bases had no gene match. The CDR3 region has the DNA TGTGCCATCAGTGAGCCCAGACTAGCGGGAAAGGCCAGCTACGAGCAGTACTTC. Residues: CAISEPRLAGKASYEQYF.

CDR3 DNA sequence: TGCAGTGCTAGACTCTTTCTTGCTAGGGATAGCTATGGCTACACCTTC. It translates to CSARLFLARDSYGYTF. This chain uses TRBV20-1 with TRBJ1-2; no firm D call. The ends were cut back, 2 bases at V and 4 bases at J, with 20 bases in the middle. The CDR3 length is 16 residues. The germline V gene has CDR1 DFQATT and CDR2 SNEGSKA (reference sequence).

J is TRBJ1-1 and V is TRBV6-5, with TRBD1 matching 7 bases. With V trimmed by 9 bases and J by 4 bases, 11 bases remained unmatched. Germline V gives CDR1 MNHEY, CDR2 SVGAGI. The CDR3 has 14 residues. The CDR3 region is CASFTRGPSTEAFF. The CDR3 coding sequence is TGTGCCAGTTTTACGAGGGGGCCGTCCACTGAAGCTTTCTTT.

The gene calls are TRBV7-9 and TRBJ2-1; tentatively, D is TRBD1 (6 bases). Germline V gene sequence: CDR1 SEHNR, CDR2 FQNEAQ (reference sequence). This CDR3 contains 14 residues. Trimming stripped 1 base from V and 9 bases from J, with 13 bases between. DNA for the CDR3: TGTGCCAGCAGCTTAGAGCAGGGGCTGACTGAGCAGTTCTTC. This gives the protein CASSLEQGLTEQFF.

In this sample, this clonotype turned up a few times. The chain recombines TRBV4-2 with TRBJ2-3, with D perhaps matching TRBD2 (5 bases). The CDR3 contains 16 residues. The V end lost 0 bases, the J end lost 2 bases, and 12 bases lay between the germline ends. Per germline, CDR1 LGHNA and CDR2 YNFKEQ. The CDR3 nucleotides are TGTGCCAGCAGCCAAGATACGCGGGCTACCACAGATACGCAGTATTTT. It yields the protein CASSQDTRATTDTQYF.

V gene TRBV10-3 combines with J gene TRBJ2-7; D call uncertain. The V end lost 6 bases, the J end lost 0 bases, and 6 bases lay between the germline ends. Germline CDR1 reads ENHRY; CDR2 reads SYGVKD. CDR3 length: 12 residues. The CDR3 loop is CAIRRSSYEQYF. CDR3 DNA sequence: TGTGCCATCAGAAGGAGCTCCTACGAGCAGTACTTC.

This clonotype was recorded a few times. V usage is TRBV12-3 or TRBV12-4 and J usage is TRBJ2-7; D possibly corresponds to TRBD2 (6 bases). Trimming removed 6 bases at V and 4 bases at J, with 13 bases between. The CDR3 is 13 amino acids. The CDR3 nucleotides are TGTGCCAGCAGCGACGGGACTCTGTACGAGCAGTACTTC. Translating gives CASSDGTLYEQYF.

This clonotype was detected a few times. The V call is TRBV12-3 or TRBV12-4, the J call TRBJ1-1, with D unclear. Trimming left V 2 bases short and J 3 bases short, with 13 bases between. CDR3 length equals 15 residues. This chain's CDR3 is CASSLIGPRDTEAFF. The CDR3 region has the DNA TGTGCCAGCAGTTTAATAGGACCAAGGGACACTGAAGCTTTCTTT.

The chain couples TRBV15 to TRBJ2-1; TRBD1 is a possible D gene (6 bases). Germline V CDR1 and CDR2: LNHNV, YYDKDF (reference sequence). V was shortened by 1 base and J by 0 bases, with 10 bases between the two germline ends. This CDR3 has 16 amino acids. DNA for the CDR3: TGTGCCACCAGCAGAGTCCACAGGGCCTCCTACAATGAGCAGTTCTTC. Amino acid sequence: CATSRVHRASYNEQFF.

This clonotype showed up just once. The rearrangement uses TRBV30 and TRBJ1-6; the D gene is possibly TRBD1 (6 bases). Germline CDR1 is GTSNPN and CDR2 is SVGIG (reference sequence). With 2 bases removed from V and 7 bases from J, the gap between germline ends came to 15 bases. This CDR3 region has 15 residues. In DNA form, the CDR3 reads TGTGCCTGGAGTACCCCGGGACATTACAATTCACCCCTCCACTTT. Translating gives CAWSTPGHYNSPLHF.

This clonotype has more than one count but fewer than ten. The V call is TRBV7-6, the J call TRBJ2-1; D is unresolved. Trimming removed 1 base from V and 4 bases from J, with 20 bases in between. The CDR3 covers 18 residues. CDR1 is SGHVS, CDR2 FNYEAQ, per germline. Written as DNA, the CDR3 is TGTGCCAGCAGCTTAGACCCCCCTACGAGCGTCGCTTACAATGAGCAGTTCTTC. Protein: CASSLDPPTSVAYNEQFF.

CDR3 coding DNA: TGTGCCAGCAGCGTAGAAGGGGCAGGCTACTATGGCTACACCTTC. Its protein is CASSVEGAGYYGYTF. The rearrangement joins TRBV9 to TRBJ1-2, with a weak D call TRBD1 (5 bases). The V and J ends lost 0 bases and 3 bases respectively, with 12 bases between them. This CDR3 is built from 15 residues. Germline-derived CDR1 and CDR2 are SGDLS and YYNGEE.

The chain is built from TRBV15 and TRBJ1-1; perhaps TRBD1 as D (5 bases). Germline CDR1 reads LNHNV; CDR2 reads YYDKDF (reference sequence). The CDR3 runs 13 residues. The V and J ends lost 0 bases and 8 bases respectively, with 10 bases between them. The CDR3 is CATSREWTSEAFF. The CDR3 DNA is TGTGCCACCAGCAGAGAATGGACATCGGAAGCTTTCTTT.

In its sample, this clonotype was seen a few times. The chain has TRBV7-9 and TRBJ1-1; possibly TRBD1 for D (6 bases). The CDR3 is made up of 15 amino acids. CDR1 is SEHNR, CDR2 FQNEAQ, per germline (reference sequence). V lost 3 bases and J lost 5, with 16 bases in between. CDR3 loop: CASSFFRGGRTEAFF. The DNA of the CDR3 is TGTGCCAGCAGCTTTTTTAGAGGGGGAAGGACTGAAGCTTTCTTT.

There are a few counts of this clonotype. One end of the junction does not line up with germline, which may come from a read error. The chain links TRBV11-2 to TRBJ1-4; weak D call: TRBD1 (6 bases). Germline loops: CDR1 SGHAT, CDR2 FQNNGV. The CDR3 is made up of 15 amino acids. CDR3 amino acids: CASSPRQATNEELFF. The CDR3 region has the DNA TGTGCCAGCAGCCCGCGACAGGCAACTAATGAAGAACTGTTTTTT.

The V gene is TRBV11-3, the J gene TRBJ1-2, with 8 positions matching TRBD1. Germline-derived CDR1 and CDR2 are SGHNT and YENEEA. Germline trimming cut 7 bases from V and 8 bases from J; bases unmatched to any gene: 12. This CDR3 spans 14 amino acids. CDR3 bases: TGTGCCAGCACCCCCGGGACAGGAAGTCGCGGCTACACCTTC. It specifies CASTPGTGSRGYTF.

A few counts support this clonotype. The CDR3 DNA follows: TGTGCCAGCAGCTTAAGAGGGACGACGGTGGAGACCCAGTACTTC. Its protein product is CASSLRGTTVETQYF. This chain connects TRBV7-2 to TRBJ2-5; D assignment may be TRBD1 or TRBD2 (5 bases each). Germline V CDR1 and CDR2: SGHTA, FQGNSA. This CDR3 spans 15 amino acids. V lost 2 bases and J lost 5, with 15 bases in between.

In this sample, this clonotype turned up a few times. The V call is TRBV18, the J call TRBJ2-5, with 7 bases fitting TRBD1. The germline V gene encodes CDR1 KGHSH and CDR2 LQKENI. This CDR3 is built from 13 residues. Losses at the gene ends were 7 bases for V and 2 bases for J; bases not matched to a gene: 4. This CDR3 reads CASCRQGQETQYF. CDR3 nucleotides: TGTGCCAGCTGCCGACAGGGACAAGAGACCCAGTACTTC.

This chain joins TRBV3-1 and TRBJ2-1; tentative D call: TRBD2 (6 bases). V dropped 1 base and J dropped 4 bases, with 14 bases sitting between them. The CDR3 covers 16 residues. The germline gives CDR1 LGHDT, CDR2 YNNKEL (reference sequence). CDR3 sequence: CASSQGPGRGYNEQFF. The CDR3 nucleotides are TGTGCCAGCAGCCAAGGTCCCGGGAGAGGGTACAATGAGCAGTTCTTC.

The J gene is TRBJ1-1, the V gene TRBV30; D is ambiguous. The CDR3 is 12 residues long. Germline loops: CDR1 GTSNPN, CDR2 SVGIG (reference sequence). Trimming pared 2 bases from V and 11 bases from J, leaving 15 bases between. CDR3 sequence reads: CAWSIASRTAFF. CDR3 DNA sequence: TGTGCCTGGAGTATCGCGAGCCGGACGGCTTTCTTT. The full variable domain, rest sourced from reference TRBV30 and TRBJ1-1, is SQTIHQWPATLVQPVGSPLSLECTVEGTSNPNLYWYRQAAGRGLQLLFYSVGIGQISSEVPQNLSASRPQDRQFILSSKKLLLSDSGFYLCAWSIASRTAFFGQGTRLTVV.

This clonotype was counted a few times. Here the CDR3 DNA reads TGCAGCGCACCGAAGGCCGGGGGAGAGACCCAGTACTTC. This gives the protein CSAPKAGGETQYF. The chain couples TRBV29-1 to TRBJ2-5; D is perhaps TRBD2 (6 bases). The CDR3 sequence is 13 residues long. The V gene's germline CDR1 is SQVTM and CDR2 ANQGSEA. V was clipped by 7 bases and J by 4 bases, with 16 bases between them.

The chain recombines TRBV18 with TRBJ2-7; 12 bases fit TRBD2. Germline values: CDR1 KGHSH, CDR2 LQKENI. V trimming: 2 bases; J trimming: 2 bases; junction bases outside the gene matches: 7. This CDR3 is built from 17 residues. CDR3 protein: CASSPFRLAGDPYEQYF. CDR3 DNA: TGTGCCAGCTCACCATTCCGACTAGCGGGAGACCCCTACGAGCAGTACTTC.

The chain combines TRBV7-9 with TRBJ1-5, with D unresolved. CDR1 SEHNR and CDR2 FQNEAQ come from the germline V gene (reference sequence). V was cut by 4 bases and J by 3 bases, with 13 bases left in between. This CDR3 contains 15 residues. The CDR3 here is CASSSEALPNQPQHF. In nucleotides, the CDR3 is TGTGCCAGCAGCTCAGAGGCCCTTCCCAATCAGCCCCAGCATTTT.

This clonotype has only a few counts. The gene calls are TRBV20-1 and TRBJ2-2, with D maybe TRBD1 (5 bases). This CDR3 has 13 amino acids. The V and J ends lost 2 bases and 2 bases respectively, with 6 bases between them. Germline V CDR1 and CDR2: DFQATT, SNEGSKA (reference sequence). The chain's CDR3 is CSARQGNTGELFF. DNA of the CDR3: TGCAGTGCTAGACAGGGTAACACCGGGGAGCTGTTTTTT.

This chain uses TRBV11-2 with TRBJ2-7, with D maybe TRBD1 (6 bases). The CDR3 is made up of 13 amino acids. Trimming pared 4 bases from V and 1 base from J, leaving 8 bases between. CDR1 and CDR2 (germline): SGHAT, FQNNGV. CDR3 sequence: CASSSDRSYEQYF. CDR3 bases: TGTGCCAGCAGCTCAGACAGGTCCTACGAGCAGTACTTC.

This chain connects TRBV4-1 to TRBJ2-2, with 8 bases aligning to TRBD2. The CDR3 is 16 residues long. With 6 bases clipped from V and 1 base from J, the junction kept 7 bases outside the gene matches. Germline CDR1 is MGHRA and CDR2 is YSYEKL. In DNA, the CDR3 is TGCGCCAGCAGGCACCCGGGGGGGCGGAACACCGGGGAGCTGTTTTTT. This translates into CASRHPGGRNTGELFF.

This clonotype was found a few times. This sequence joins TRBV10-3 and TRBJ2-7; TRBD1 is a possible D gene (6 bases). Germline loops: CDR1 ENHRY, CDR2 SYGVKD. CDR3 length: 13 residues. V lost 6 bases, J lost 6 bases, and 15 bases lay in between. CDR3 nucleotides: TGTGCCATCAGGACAGACAGGCTCGTCGAGCAGTACTTC. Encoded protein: CAIRTDRLVEQYF.

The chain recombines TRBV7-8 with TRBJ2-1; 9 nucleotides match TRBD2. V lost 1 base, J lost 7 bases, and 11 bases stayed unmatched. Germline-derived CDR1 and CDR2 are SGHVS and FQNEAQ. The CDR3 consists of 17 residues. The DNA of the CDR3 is TGTGCCAGCAGCTTAGACCCTAGGGGCGGGAGGGCTAATGAGCAGTTCTTC. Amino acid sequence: CASSLDPRGGRANEQFF. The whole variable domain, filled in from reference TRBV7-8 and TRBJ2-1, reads GAGVSQSPRYKVAKRGQDVALRCDPISGHVSLFWYQQALGQGPEFLTYFQNEAQLDKSGLPSDRFFAERPEGSVSTLKIQRTQQEDSAVYLCASSLDPRGGRANEQFFGPGTRLTVL.

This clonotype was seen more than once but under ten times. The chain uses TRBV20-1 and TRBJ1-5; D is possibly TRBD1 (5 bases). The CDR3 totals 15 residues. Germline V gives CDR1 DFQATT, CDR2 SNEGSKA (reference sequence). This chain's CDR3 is CSVIEGQVGNQPQHF. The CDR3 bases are TGCAGCGTGATAGAGGGGCAGGTTGGCAATCAGCCCCAGCATTTT.

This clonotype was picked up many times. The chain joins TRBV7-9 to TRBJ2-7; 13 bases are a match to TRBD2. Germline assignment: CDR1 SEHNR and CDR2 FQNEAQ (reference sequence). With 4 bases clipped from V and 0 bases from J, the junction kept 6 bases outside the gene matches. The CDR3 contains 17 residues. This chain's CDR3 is CASSSGLAGEFSYEQYF. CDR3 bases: TGTGCCAGCAGCTCCGGACTAGCGGGGGAGTTCTCCTACGAGCAGTACTTC. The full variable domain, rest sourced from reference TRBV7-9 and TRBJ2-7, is DTGVSQNPRHKITKRGQNVTFRCDPISEHNRLYWYRQTLGQGPEFLTYFQNEAQLEKSRLLSDRFSAERPKGSFSTLEIQRTEQGDSAMYLCASSSGLAGEFSYEQYFGPGTRLTVT.